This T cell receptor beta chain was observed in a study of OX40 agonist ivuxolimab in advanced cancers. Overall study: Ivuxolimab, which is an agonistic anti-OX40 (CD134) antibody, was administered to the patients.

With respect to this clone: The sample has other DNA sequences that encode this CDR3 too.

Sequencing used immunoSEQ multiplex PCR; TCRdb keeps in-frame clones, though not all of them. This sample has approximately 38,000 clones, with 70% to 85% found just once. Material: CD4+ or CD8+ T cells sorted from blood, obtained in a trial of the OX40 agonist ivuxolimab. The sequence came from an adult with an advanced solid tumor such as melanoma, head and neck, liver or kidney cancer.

CDR3 DNA: TGTGCCAGCAGTGTTCTAGCGGGAGGCACCGGGGAGCTGTTTTTT. Its translation: CASSVLAGGTGELFF. The gene calls are TRBV6-4 and TRBJ2-2; 11 bases map to TRBD2. Germline CDR1 and CDR2: MRHNA and SNTAGT. With V trimmed by 4 bases and J by 4 bases, 2 bases remained unmatched. This CDR3 has 15 amino acids.